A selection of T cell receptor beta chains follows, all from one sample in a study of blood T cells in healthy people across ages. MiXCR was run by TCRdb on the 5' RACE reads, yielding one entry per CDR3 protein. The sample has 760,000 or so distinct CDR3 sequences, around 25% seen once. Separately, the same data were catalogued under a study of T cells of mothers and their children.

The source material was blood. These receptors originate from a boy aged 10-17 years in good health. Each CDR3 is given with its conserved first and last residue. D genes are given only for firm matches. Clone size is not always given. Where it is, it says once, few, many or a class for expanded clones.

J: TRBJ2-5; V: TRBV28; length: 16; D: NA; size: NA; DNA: TGTGCCAGCAGTTCGATCCAGACAGCCGCCCAAGAGACCCAGTACTTC; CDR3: CASSSIQTAAQETQYF
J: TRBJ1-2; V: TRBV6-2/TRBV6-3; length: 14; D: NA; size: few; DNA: TGTGCCAGCAGTTACACGGACAGATTCTATGGCTACACCTTC; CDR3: CASSYTDRFYGYTF
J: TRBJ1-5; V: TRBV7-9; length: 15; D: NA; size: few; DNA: TGTGCCAGCAGCTCGGACATTTATAGCAATCAGCCCCAGCATTTT; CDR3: CASSSDIYSNQPQHF
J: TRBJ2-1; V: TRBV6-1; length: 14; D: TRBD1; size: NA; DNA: TGTGCCAGCAGGGGGACCGGGACAGGAGTAGAGCAGTTCTTC; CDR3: CASRGTGTGVEQFF
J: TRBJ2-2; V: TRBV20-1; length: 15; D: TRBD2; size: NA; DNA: TGCAGTGCTAGTAGCGGGAGGGCAAACACCGGGGAGCTGTTTTTT; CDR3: CSASSGRANTGELFF
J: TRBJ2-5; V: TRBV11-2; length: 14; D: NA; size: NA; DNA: TGTGCCAGCAGCTACCCTGACTATCAAGAGACCCAGTACTTC; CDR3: CASSYPDYQETQYF
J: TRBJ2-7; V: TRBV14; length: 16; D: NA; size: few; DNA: TGTGCCAGCAGCCCAGCCCAGGAGGGCAGGGATTACGAGCAGTACTTC; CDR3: CASSPAQEGRDYEQYF
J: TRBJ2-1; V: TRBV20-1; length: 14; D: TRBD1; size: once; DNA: TGCAGTGCTAACGACCCTTTGACAGGGGGTGAGCAGTTCTTC; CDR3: CSANDPLTGGEQFF
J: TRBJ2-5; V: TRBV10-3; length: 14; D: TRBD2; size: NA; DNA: TGTGCCATCAGTGAGTCGGTGGGAGGGGAGACCCAGTACTTC; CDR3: CAISESVGGETQYF
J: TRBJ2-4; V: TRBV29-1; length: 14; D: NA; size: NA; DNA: TGCAGCGTTGTTGGGGCTTTAGCCAAAAACATTCAGTACTTC; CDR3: CSVVGALAKNIQYF
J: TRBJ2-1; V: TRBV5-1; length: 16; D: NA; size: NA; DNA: TGCGCCAGCAGCTTGGCCGAAGGGATACATTACAATGAGCAGTTCTTC; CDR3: CASSLAEGIHYNEQFF
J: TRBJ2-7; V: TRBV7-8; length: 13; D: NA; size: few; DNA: TGTGCCAGCAGCACCAGAACAGGTGTCGAGCAGTACTTC; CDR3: CASSTRTGVEQYF
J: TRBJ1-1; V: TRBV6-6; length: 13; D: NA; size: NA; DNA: TGTGCCAGCAGTGTGAGGGAGAACACTGAAGCTTTCTTT; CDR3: CASSVRENTEAFF
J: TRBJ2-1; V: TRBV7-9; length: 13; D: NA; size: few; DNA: TGTGCCAGCAGAACCATAGCGGCCAATGAGCAGTTCTTC; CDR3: CASRTIAANEQFF
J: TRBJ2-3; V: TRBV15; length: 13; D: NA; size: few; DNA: TGTGCCACCAGCAGAGGCAGGGCATACGCGCAGTATTTT; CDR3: CATSRGRAYAQYF
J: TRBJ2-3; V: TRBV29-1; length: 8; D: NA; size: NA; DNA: TGCGTCGGGGATACGCAGTATTTT; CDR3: CVGDTQYF
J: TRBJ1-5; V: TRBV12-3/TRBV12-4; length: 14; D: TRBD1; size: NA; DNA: TGTGCCACCTCGGACAGGGAAGGCAATCAGCCCCAGCATTTT; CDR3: CATSDREGNQPQHF
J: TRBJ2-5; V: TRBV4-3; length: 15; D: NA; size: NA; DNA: TGCGCCAGCAGCCAATCACGGGGGAGCCAAGAGACCCAGTACTTC; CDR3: CASSQSRGSQETQYF
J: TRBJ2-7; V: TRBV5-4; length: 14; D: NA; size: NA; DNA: TGTGCCAGCAGCTCCGGGACCGCAGTGGGCGAGCAGTACTTC; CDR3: CASSSGTAVGEQYF
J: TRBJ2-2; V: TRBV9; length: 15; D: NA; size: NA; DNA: TGTGCCAGCAGCTCCCCGCATCCGAACACCGGGGAGCTGTTTTTT; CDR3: CASSSPHPNTGELFF
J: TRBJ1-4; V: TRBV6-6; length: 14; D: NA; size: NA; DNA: TGTGCCAGCAGTTTCGGGATTGGAGGGGAAAAACTGTTTTTT; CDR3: CASSFGIGGEKLFF
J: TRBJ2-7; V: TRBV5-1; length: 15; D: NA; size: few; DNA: TGCGCCAGCAGCTTGAAGTTCGCCAGGGCAACCGAGCAGTACTTC; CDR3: CASSLKFARATEQYF
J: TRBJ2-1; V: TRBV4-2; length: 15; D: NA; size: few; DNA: TGTGCCAGCAGCCAAGGGGTAGGGTCCTACAATGAGCAGTTCTTC; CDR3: CASSQGVGSYNEQFF
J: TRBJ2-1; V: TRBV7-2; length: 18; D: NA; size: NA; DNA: TGTGCCAGCAGCACGAAGGGAGGGGGCAGCCCGTTATGGAATGAGCAGTTCTTC; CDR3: CASSTKGGGSPLWNEQFF
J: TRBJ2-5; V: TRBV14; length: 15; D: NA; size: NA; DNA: TGTGCCAGCAGCCAACGGCTAGTCGTGAGTGAGACCCAGTACTTC; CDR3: CASSQRLVVSETQYF
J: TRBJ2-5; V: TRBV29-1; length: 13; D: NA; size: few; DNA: TGCAGCGTTGATTCTCCCCCGCAAGAGACCCAGTACTTC; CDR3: CSVDSPPQETQYF
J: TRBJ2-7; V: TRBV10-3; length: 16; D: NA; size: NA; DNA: TGTGCCATCAGTGAGTCTGACGGCCGGAGCTCCTACGAGCAGTACTTC; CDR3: CAISESDGRSSYEQYF
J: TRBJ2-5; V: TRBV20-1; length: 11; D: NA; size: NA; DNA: TGCAGTGGGGGGGTACAAGAGACCCAGTACTTC; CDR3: CSGGVQETQYF
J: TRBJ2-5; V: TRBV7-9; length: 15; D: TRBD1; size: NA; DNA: TGTGCCAGCAGCTCAACAGGGGGCAACCAAGAGACCCAGTACTTC; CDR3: CASSSTGGNQETQYF
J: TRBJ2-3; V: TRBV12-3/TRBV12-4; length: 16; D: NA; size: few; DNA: TGTGCCAGCAGCCCCTCAGCCGGGGGAACCACAGATACGCAGTATTTT; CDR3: CASSPSAGGTTDTQYF
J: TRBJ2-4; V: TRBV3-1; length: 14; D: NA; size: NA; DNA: TGTGCCAGCAGCCCCCCACAACCAGAAAACATTCAGTACTTC; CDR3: CASSPPQPENIQYF
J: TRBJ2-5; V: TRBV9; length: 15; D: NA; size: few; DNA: TGTGCCAGCAGCGTAGGCCCGGGACCGCAAGAGACCCAGTACTTC; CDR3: CASSVGPGPQETQYF
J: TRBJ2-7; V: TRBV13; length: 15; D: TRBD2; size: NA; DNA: TGTGCCAGCAGCTTAGGGTCGGGGGGGCGTTACGAGCAGTACTTC; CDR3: CASSLGSGGRYEQYF
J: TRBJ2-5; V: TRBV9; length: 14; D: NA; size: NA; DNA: TGTGCCAGCAGCGTAGACGGAGTGGGAGAGACCCAGTACTTC; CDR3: CASSVDGVGETQYF
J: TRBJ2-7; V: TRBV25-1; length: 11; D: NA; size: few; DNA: TGTGCCAGCAGGTTAACCGGGGAGGAGTTCTTC; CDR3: CASRLTGEEFF
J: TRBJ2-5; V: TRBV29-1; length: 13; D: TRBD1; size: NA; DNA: TGCAGCGGTAGCCGGGACAGCCAAGAGGCCCAGTACTTC; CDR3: CSGSRDSQEAQYF
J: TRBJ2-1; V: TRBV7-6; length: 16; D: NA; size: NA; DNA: TGTGCCAGCAGCCTGGACACGTTGAGCGTCTACAATGAGCAGTTCTTC; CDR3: CASSLDTLSVYNEQFF
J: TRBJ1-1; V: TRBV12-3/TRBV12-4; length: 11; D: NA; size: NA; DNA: TGTGCCAGCAGTCCCCGGGGAAGTGCTTTCTTT; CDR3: CASSPRGSAFF
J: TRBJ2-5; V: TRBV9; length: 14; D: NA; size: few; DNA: TGTGCCAGCAGCGTAGAGGGGGGGACGGAGACCCAGTACTTC; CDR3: CASSVEGGTETQYF